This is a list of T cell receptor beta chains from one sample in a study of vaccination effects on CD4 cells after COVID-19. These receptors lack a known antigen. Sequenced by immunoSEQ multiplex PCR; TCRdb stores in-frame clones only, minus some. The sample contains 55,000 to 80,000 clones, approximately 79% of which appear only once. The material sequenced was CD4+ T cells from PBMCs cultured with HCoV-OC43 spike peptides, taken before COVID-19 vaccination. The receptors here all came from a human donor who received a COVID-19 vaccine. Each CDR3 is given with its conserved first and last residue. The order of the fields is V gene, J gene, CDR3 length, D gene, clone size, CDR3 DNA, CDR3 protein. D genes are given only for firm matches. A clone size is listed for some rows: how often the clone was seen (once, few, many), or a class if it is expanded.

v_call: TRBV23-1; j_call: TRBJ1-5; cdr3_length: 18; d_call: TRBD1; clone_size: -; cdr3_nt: TGCGCCAGCAGTCCCTCCAGGGGGGGTCTGATTAGCAATCAGCCCCAGCATTTT; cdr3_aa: CASSPSRGGLISNQPQHF
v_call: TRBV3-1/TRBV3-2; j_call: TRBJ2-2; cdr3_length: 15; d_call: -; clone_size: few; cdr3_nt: TGTGCCAGCAGCCAAATGACTCAGAACACCGGGGAGCTGTTTTTT; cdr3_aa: CASSQMTQNTGELFF
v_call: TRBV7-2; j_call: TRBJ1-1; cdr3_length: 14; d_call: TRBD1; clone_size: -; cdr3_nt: TGTGCCAGCAGCCCCCGGGACAGGGTCAGGGGCGCTTTCTTT; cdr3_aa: CASSPRDRVRGAFF
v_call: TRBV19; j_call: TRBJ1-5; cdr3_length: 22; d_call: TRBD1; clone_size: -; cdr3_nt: TGTGCCAGTAGTCCCCCGAAAAGACCGGGACAGCGAGAATTTTATAGCAATCAGCCCCAGCATTTT; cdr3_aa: CASSPPKRPGQREFYSNQPQHF
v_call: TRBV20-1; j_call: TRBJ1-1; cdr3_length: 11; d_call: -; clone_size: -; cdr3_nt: TGCAGTGCCACAGACAGGTCTGAAGCTTTCTTT; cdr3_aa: CSATDRSEAFF
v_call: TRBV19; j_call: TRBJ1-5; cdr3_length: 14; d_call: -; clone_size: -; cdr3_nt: TGTGCCAGTAGCAGCAGGGTTGACAATCAGCCCCAGCATTTT; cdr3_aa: CASSSRVDNQPQHF
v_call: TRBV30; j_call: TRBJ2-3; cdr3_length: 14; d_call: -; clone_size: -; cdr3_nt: TGTGCCTGGAGTGTCGGGGAGGTAAGGGATACGCAGTATTTT; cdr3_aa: CAWSVGEVRDTQYF
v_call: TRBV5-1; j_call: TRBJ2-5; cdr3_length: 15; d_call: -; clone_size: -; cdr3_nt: TGCGCCAGCAGCGGAGGACGGGTCATCCAAGAGACCCAGTACTTC; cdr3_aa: CASSGGRVIQETQYF
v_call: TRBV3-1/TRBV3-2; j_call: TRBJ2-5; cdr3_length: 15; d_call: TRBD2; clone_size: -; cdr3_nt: TGTGCCAGCAGCCACCTAGCGGGGGGGCTAGAGACCCAGTACTTC; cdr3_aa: CASSHLAGGLETQYF
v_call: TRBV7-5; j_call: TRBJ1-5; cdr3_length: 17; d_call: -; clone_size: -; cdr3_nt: TGTGCCAGAAGCAATGACAGGAACCATAGGGGCAATCAGCCCCAGCATTTT; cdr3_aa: CARSNDRNHRGNQPQHF
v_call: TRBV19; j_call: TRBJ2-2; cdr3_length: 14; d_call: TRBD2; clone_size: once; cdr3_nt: TGTGCCAGTACTAGGCTAGCGGGGGGCAGGGAGCTGTTTTTT; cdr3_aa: CASTRLAGGRELFF
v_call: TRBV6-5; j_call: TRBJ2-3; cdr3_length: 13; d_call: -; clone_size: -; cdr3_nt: TGTGCCAGCAGTTTACAAGTTGGAGATACGCAGTATTTT; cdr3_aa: CASSLQVGDTQYF
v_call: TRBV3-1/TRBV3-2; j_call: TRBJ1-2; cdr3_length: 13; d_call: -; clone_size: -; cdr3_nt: TGTGCCAGCAGCCCCGCGGGAGGGCGGGGCTACACCTTC; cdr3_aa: CASSPAGGRGYTF
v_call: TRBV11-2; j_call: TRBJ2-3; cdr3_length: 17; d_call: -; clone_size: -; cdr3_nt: TGTGCCAGCAGCTTACTACAGGGTGGGACTAGCACAGATACGCAGTATTTT; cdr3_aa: CASSLLQGGTSTDTQYF
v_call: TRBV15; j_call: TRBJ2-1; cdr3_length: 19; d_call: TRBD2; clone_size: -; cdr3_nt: TGTGCCACCAGCAGCCCCCCTGCCTGGACTAGCGGGGGGGCCGTTGAGCAGTTCTTC; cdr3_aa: CATSSPPAWTSGGAVEQFF
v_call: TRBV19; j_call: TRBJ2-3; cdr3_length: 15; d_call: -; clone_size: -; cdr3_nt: TGTGCCAGCCGAAGGACGGGAACTAGCACAGATACGCAGTATTTT; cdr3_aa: CASRRTGTSTDTQYF
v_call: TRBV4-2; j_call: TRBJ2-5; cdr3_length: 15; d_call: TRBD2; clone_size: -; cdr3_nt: TGTGCCAGCAGCCAGTTTACGGGGGGTCAAGAGACCCAGTACTTC; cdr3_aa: CASSQFTGGQETQYF
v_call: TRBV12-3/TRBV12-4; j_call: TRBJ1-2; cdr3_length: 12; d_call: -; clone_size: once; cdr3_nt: TGTGCCAGCAGTTGGAACAGCAGGGGCTACACCTTC; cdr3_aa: CASSWNSRGYTF
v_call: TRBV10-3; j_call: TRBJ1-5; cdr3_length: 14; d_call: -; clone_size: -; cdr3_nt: TGTGCCATCAGTGGAAGGGCCGGCAATCAGCCCCAGCATTTT; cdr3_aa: CAISGRAGNQPQHF
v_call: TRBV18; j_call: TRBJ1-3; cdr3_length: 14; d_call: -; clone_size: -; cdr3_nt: TGTGCCAGCTCACATGAACTCTCTGGAAACACCATATATTTT; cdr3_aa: CASSHELSGNTIYF
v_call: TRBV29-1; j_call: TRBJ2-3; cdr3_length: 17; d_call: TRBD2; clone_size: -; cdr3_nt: TGCAGCGTCGTCCCCCCGGGACTAGCGGGGGTAACAGATACGCAGTATTTT; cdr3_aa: CSVVPPGLAGVTDTQYF
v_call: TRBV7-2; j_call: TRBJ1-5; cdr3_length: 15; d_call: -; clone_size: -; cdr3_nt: TGTGCCAGCAGCCTACTTGGTGGGGCGAATCAGCCCCAGCATTTT; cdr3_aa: CASSLLGGANQPQHF
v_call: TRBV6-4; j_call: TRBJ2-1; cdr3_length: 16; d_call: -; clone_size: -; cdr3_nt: TGTGCCAGCAGTGACTCGTACAGGGACTCCTACAATGAGCAGTTCTTC; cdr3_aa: CASSDSYRDSYNEQFF
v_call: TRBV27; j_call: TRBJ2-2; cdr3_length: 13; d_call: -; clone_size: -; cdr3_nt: TGTGCCAGCAGGGGGAGAAGCACCGGGGAGCTGTTTTTT; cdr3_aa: CASRGRSTGELFF
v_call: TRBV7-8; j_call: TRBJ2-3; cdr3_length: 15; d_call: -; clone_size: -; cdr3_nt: TGTGCCAGCAGCTTGTCGGGACACCACACAGATACGCAGTATTTT; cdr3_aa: CASSLSGHHTDTQYF
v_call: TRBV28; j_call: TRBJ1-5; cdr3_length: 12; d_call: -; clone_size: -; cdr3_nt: TGTGCCAGCAGCTCACGACGTCAGCCCCAGCATTTT; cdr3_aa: CASSSRRQPQHF
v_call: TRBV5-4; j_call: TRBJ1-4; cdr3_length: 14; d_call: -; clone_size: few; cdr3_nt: TGTGCCAGCAGAGTCGGGGGAGGGAATGAAAAACTGTTTTTT; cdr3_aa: CASRVGGGNEKLFF
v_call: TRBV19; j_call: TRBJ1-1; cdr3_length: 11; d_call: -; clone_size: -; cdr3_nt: TGTGCCAGTGAAGGGGGCACTGAAGCTTTCTTT; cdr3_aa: CASEGGTEAFF
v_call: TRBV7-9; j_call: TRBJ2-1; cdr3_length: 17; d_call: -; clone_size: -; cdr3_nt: TGTGCCAGCAGCGGTGGCCCGGGACTCGACTCCTACAATGAGCAGTTCTTC; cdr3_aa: CASSGGPGLDSYNEQFF
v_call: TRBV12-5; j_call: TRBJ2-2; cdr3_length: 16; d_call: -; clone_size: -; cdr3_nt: TGTGCTAGTGGTTTGATCGGGACCCCGGGGACCGGGGAGCTGTTTTTT; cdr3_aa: CASGLIGTPGTGELFF